In its sample, the clone carrying this T cell receptor (beta chain) was seen a few times. Naive, central memory, regulatory and stem cell-like memory cells within the CD4+ compartment were sorted using CD45RO/CCR7/CD25/CD127/CD95/CD27. This CDR3 is 14 amino acids long. The J segment lost 5 bases and the V segment lost 4 bases, leaving 6 bases of the junction unmatched. In germline, CDR1 is SGDLS, CDR2 YYNGEE. This record comes from a study of beta chain features in type 1 diabetes. Study background: Comparable age, gender and cell yields were observed in patients relative to healthy donors.

All of the isolated RNA was reverse transcribed, so expressed TCRB transcripts were sequenced. Using immunoSEQ multiplex PCR, the repertoire was profiled, and TCRdb retains in-frame clones only, with some absent. The data hold hundreds of thousands of clones, with roughly a sixth observed a single time. This chain joins TRBV9 and TRBJ2-5; TRBD2 matches 9 bases. The sample comprised naive CD4+ T cells from blood. The receptor was derived from a man between 18 and 35 years old in good health. CDR3 sequence: CASSSQAGGETQYF. The CDR3 bases are TGTGCCAGCAGCTCACAAGCGGGGGGCGAGACCCAGTACTTC.